The source of this T cell receptor (beta chain) is a study of regulatory T cells in long-lasting Graves disease. At least ten counts were recorded for this clonotype. The antigen is unknown. Findings and caveats of the study: Whereas new patients shared about 980 public clonotypes, persistent patients shared more, at about 3,000.

Regarding time point: newly diagnosed GD, antithyroid drugs for less than 3 months. Scientists built the TCR library using RNA that was extracted from PBMCs. Sequencing libraries for TCR beta were prepared with iRepertoire HTBI primers and Arm-PCR of CDR3 regions. TCRdb re-called the multiplex PCR reads with MiXCR, one entry per CDR3 protein. The repertoire holds about 380,000 distinct CDR3 sequences, with roughly a sixth as singletons. The origin of this receptor is a female donor with Graves disease. The sequenced sample was peripheral blood mononuclear cells (PBMCs), obtained at new diagnosis, from a patient treated with antithyroid drugs.

CDR3 bases: TGTGCCAGCTACCGGACAGGGACCGGCTACACCTTC. Its protein product is CASYRTGTGYTF. The chain recombines TRBV9 with TRBJ1-2, with 8 bases fitting TRBD1. CDR1 SGDLS and CDR2 YYNGEE come from the germline V gene. The CDR3 extends over 12 amino acids. Germline trimming cut 7 bases from V and 8 bases from J; bases unmatched to any gene: 7.